These 22 T cell receptor beta chains were sequenced from one sample in a study of blood T cell repertoires in COVID-19. Measured with immunoSEQ multiplex PCR; TCRdb has only the in-frame clones, and not every one. The data contain approximately 280,000 clones, roughly 89% of them seen just once; the ten biggest clones take up approximately 4.6%. Sequencing used peripheral blood. Receptor source: a man aged 35-49 years with acute or convalescent COVID-19.

The chain recombines TRBV6-1 with TRBJ1-1, with a tentative D call TRBD1 (5 bases). Germline-derived CDR1 and CDR2 are MNHNS and SASEGT. V gave up 1 base and J gave up 11 bases, with 14 bases separating them. CDR3 length: 13 residues. CDR3 DNA sequence: TGTGCCAGCAGTGAAGAGGCGGGGCTAAAGGCTTTCTTT. Encoded protein: CASSEEAGLKAFF.

This chain uses TRBV19 with TRBJ1-6; no firm D call. Trimming pared 10 bases from V and 2 bases from J, leaving 18 bases between. The germline V gene encodes CDR1 LNHDA and CDR2 SQIVND (reference sequence). The CDR3 length is 16 residues. The CDR3 here is CATRPTSGAYNSPLHF. The CDR3 nucleotides read TGTGCCACCCGTCCGACGTCCGGGGCCTATAATTCACCCCTCCACTTT.

This chain connects TRBV19 to TRBJ1-2; maybe TRBD1 (5 bases). There are 13 residues in the CDR3. Germline CDR1 reads LNHDA; CDR2 reads SQIVND (reference sequence). V was clipped by 6 bases and J by 8 bases, with 16 bases between them. The CDR3: CASSRGRVYGYTF. For the CDR3, the DNA is TGTGCCAGTAGCCGGGGGAGGGTCTACGGCTACACCTTC.

This rearrangement joins TRBV7-6 to TRBJ2-2; 11 nucleotides agree with TRBD2. Trimming took 1 base from V and 5 from J; bases not matched to a gene: 9. The CDR3 is 18 residues long. Per the germline V gene, CDR1 is SGHVS and CDR2 is FNYEAQ. CDR3 in DNA: TGTGCCAGCAGCTTAGAGATAGCGGGGGGGCGGCGAACCGGGGAGCTGTTTTTT. Translated: CASSLEIAGGRRTGELFF. Drawing the rest from reference TRBV7-6 and TRBJ2-2, the complete variable domain is GAGVSQSPRYKVTKRGQDVALRCDPISGHVSLYWYRQALGQGPEFLTYFNYEAQQDKSGLPNDRFSAERPEGSISTLTIQRTEQRDSAMYRCASSLEIAGGRRTGELFFGEGSRLTVL.

The chain carries TRBV7-2 and TRBJ1-1; D unresolved. Per germline, CDR1 SGHTA and CDR2 FQGNSA. Trimming took off 6 bases at V and 0 bases at J, with 11 bases between the two ends. This CDR3 comprises 14 residues. The DNA for the CDR3 is TGTGCCAGCAGTCCCCCCCCGTTGAACACTGAAGCTTTCTTT. Translation: CASSPPPLNTEAFF.

The V gene is TRBV11-1, the J gene TRBJ1-1, with D possibly matching TRBD1 (6 bases). Germline-derived CDR1 and CDR2 are SGHAT and FQDESV (reference sequence). Trimming removed 4 bases from V and 7 bases from J, with 10 bases in between. The CDR3 extends over 12 amino acids. The CDR3 spells CASSSGQIEAFF. The CDR3, as DNA: TGTGCCAGCAGCTCCGGACAGATTGAAGCTTTCTTT. The whole variable domain, remainder taken from reference TRBV11-1 and TRBJ1-1, is EAEVAQSPRYKITEKSQAVAFWCDPISGHATLYWYRQILGQGPELLVQFQDESVVDDSQLPKDRFSAERLKGVDSTLKIQPAELGDSAMYLCASSSGQIEAFFGQGTRLTVV.

The chain joins TRBV5-1 to TRBJ1-1, with no clear D. The CDR3 covers 16 residues. Germline lookup yields CDR1 SGHRS and CDR2 YFSETQ. The germline V and J ends were trimmed by 4 bases and 3 bases, with 19 bases remaining between them. The CDR3 loop is CASSGWGGSGDTEAFF. DNA of the CDR3: TGCGCCAGCAGCGGGTGGGGAGGGTCAGGAGACACTGAAGCTTTCTTT. The full variable domain, rest sourced from reference TRBV5-1 and TRBJ1-1, is KAGVTQTPRYLIKTRGQQVTLSCSPISGHRSVSWYQQTPGQGLQFLFEYFSETQRNKGNFPGRFSGRQFSNSRSEMNVSTLELGDSALYLCASSGWGGSGDTEAFFGQGTRLTVV.

CDR3 in amino acids: CASRGQGAGTEAFF. DNA of the CDR3: TGTGCCAGCAGGGGACAGGGGGCCGGCACTGAAGCTTTCTTT. This chain links TRBV2 with TRBJ1-1, with 12 bases that match TRBD1. J lost 4 bases, V lost 6 bases, and 3 bases had no gene match. The CDR3 has 14 amino acids. Germline V gene data show CDR1 as SNHLY and CDR2 as FYNNEI.

The V gene is TRBV5-4, the J gene TRBJ2-1; possibly TRBD2 for D (6 bases). The germline CDR1 and CDR2 sequences are SGHNT and YYREEE (reference sequence). V lost 1 base and J 5 bases, leaving 13 bases between the germline ends. The length of the CDR3 is 15 residues. The CDR3 sequence: CASSLPGGGNNEQFF. As DNA, the CDR3 is TGTGCCAGCAGCTTGCCCGGGGGAGGCAACAATGAGCAGTTCTTC.

The V gene is TRBV5-1, the J gene TRBJ2-4; a possible D gene is TRBD1 (6 bases). The V gene's germline CDR1 is SGHRS and CDR2 YFSETQ. The CDR3 totals 15 residues. The V gene lost 4 bases and the J gene lost 8 bases, with 19 bases spanning the gap. The CDR3, as DNA: TGCGCCAGCAGCCAATTGACAGGCCAGGGGCACATTCAGTACTTC. Residues: CASSQLTGQGHIQYF.

The rearrangement uses TRBV19 and TRBJ2-1; 7 nucleotides agree with TRBD2. Germline assignment: CDR1 LNHDA and CDR2 SQIVND (reference sequence). The CDR3 contains 15 residues. V gave up 2 bases and J gave up 5 bases; unmatched junction bases: 6. CDR3 sequence reads: CASSILGTTDNEQFF. DNA of the CDR3: TGTGCCAGTAGTATACTCGGGACTACAGACAATGAGCAGTTCTTC.

The chain links TRBV11-2 to TRBJ1-1; TRBD1 might be the D (5 bases). Per the germline V gene, CDR1 is SGHAT and CDR2 is FQNNGV. The CDR3 consists of 14 residues. V lost 2 bases to trimming and J lost 2 bases, with 9 bases between them. CDR3 in amino acids: CASSLRQPNTEAFF. Written as DNA, the CDR3 is TGTGCCAGCAGCTTAAGACAGCCAAACACTGAAGCTTTCTTT.

The V call is TRBV4-1, the J call TRBJ2-7, with 9 bases fitting TRBD1. V dropped 0 bases and J dropped 4; count of bases not matched to a gene: 10. CDR1 and CDR2 from the germline V gene are MGHRA and YSYEKL. This CDR3 is 17 amino acids long. For the CDR3, the DNA is TGCGCCAGCAGCCAAGATGGGACAGGGAGGGGTCAATACGAGCAGTACTTC. Protein product: CASSQDGTGRGQYEQYF.

The chain carries TRBV7-9 and TRBJ2-7; 8 bases map to TRBD2. The ends lost 5 bases at V and 1 base at J; junction bases unmatched: 7. This CDR3 spans 15 amino acids. Germline loops: CDR1 SEHNR, CDR2 FQNEAQ (reference sequence). In DNA form, the CDR3 reads TGTGCCAGCAGCCCCCGACTAGCGCTGTCCTACGAGCAGTACTTC. Its translation is CASSPRLALSYEQYF.

J is TRBJ1-5 and V is TRBV2; no firm D call. Per germline, CDR1 SNHLY and CDR2 FYNNEI. The CDR3 consists of 14 residues. V was trimmed by 5 bases and J by 3 bases, leaving 11 bases between them. CDR3 nucleotide sequence: TGTGCCAGCAGTTCAGGATTCTTCAATCAGCCCCAGCATTTT. Its translation: CASSSGFFNQPQHF.

The chain carries TRBV30 and TRBJ2-7; the D gene is possibly TRBD2 (5 bases). V lost 5 bases, J lost 3 bases, and 8 bases lay in between. CDR3 length: 11 residues. Germline CDR1 is GTSNPN and CDR2 is SVGIG (reference sequence). This CDR3 reads CAWERSYEQYF. The CDR3, as DNA: TGTGCCTGGGAGCGGAGCTACGAGCAGTACTTC.

CDR3 region: CASSQAPRGARLNTGELFF. The DNA of the CDR3 is TGTGCCAGCAGCCAAGCCCCCCGGGGAGCGCGATTAAACACCGGGGAGCTGTTTTTT. The V gene is TRBV3-1 (or the pseudogene TRBV3-2), the J gene TRBJ2-2; D is possibly TRBD2 (5 bases). The CDR3 loop spans 19 amino acids. V lost 1 base and J 2 bases, leaving 20 bases between the germline ends. Per germline, CDR1 LGHDT and CDR2 YNNKEL (reference sequence).

The V and J genes are TRBV5-1 and TRBJ1-1; no reliable D call. The ends were cut back, 2 bases at V and 0 bases at J, with 8 bases in the middle. The CDR3 runs to 14 residues. Germline V gene data show CDR1 as SGHRS and CDR2 as YFSETQ. The CDR3 bases are TGCGCCAGCAGCTTAGAACAGATGAACACTGAAGCTTTCTTT. Protein product: CASSLEQMNTEAFF. Full variable domain (remainder filled in from reference TRBV5-1 and TRBJ1-1): KAGVTQTPRYLIKTRGQQVTLSCSPISGHRSVSWYQQTPGQGLQFLFEYFSETQRNKGNFPGRFSGRQFSNSRSEMNVSTLELGDSALYLCASSLEQMNTEAFFGQGTRLTVV.

This chain connects TRBV5-1 to TRBJ1-6, with 7 bases matching TRBD1. Germline V lookup: CDR1 SGHRS, CDR2 YFSETQ. The CDR3 loop spans 15 amino acids. V shed 2 bases, J shed 9 bases, and the junction held 8 bases outside the gene matches. The CDR3 is CASSLKGAEGSPLHF. The CDR3 DNA is TGCGCCAGCAGCTTAAAGGGGGCCGAGGGTTCACCCCTCCACTTT.

DNA for the CDR3: TGCGCCAGCAGCTCCTCAACCGTAGCTAATGAAAAACTGTTTTTT. Residues: CASSSSTVANEKLFF. V is TRBV5-1 and J is TRBJ1-4; D is undetermined. Germline CDR1 is SGHRS and CDR2 is YFSETQ. The V and J ends lost 3 bases and 3 bases respectively, with 12 bases between them. This CDR3 is built from 15 residues.

The chain links TRBV7-2 to TRBJ1-6, with TRBD1 as a possible D gene (5 bases). There are 16 residues in the CDR3. The germline CDR1 and CDR2 sequences are SGHTA and FQGNSA. Trimming removed 5 bases from V and 10 bases from J, with 21 bases in between. As DNA, the CDR3 is TGTGCCAGCAGCCCCCCCGGGGGGGTAGGAGTATCACCCCTCCACTTT. It is translated as CASSPPGGVGVSPLHF.

The chain links TRBV15 to TRBJ1-2; D is undetermined. The CDR3 totals 17 residues. V was shortened by 4 bases and J by 8 bases, with 26 bases between the two germline ends. Germline V gene lookup returns CDR1 LNHNV and CDR2 YYDKDF (reference sequence). CDR3 amino acids: CATSTENRLGVGRGYTF. CDR3 nucleotide sequence: TGTGCCACCAGCACTGAAAATCGGCTGGGAGTGGGAAGAGGCTACACCTTC.